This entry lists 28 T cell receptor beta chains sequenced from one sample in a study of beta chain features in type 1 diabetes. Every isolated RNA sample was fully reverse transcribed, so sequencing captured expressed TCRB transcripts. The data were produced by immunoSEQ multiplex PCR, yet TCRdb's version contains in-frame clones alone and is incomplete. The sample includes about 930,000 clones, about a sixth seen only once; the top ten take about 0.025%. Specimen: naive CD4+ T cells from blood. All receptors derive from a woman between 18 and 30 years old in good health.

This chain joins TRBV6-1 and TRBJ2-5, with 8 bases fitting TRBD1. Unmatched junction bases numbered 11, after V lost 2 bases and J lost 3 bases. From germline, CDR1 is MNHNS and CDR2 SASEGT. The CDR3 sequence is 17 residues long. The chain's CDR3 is CASSEFPAGGPKETQYF. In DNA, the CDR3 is TGTGCCAGCAGTGAATTCCCGGCAGGGGGCCCAAAAGAGACCCAGTACTTC.

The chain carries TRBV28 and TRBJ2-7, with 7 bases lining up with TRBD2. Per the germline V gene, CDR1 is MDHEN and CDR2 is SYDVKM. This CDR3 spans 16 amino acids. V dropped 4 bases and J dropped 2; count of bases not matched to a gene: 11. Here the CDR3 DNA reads TGTGCCAGCAGTTCTACTGTGGCGGGAGACGCCTACGAGCAGTACTTC. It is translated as CASSSTVAGDAYEQYF.

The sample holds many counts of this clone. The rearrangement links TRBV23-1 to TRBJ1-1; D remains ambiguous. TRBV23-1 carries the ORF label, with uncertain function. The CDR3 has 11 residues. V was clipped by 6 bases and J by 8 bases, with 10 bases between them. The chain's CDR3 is CASRRKQEAFF. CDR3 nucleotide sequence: TGCGCCAGCAGACGTAAACAGGAAGCTTTCTTT.

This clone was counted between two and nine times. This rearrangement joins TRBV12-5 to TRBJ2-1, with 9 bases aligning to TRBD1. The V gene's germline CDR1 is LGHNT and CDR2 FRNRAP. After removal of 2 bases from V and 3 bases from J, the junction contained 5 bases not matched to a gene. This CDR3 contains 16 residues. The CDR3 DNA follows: TGTGCTAGTGGTTTGTCTCCGGGACAGGGCTACAATGAGCAGTTCTTC. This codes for CASGLSPGQGYNEQFF.

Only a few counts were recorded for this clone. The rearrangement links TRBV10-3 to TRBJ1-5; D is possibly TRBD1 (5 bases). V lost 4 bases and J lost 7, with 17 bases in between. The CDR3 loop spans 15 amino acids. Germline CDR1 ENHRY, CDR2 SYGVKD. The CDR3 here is CAISAVGGLFQPQHF. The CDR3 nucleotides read TGTGCCATCAGTGCTGTCGGGGGGTTATTCCAGCCCCAGCATTTT.

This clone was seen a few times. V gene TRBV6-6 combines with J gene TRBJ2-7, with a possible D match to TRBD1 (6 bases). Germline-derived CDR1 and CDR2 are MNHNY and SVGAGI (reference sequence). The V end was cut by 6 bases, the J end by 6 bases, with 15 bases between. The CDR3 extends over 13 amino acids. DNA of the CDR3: TGTGCCAGCAGCCGCACAGGGCGTCGCGAGCAGTACTTC. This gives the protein CASSRTGRREQYF.

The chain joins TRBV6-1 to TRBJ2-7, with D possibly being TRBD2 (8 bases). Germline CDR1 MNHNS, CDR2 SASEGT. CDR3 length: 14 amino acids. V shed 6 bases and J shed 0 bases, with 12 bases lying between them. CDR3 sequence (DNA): TGTGCCAGCAGCCGGGAGGGGGCCTCCTACGAGCAGTACTTC. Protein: CASSREGASYEQYF.

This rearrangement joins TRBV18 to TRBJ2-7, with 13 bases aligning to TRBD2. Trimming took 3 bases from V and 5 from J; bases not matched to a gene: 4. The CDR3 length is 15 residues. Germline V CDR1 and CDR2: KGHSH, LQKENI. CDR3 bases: TGTGCCAGCTCACCCCGGACTAGCGGGAGTAACGAGCAGTACTTC. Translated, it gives CASSPRTSGSNEQYF.

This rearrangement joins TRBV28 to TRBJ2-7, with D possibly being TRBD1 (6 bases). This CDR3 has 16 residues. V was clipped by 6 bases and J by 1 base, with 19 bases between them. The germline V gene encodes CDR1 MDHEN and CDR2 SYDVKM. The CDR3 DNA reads TGTGCCAGCAGCCCTATCGGTCGCGGACAGTCCTACGAGCAGTACTTC. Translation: CASSPIGRGQSYEQYF.

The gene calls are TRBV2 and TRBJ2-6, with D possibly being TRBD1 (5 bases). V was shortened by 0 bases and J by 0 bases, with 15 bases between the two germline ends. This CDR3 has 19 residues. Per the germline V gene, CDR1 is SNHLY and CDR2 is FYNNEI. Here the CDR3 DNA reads TGTGCCAGCAGTGAAGCGCAGGGTCCCCCAGACTCTGGGGCCAACGTCCTGACTTTC. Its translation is CASSEAQGPPDSGANVLTF.

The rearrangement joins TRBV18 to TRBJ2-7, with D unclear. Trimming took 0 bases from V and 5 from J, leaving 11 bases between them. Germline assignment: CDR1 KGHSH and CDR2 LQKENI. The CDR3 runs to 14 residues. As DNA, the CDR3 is TGTGCCAGCTCACCACCGTGGGGTAAAAACGAGCAGTACTTC. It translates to CASSPPWGKNEQYF.

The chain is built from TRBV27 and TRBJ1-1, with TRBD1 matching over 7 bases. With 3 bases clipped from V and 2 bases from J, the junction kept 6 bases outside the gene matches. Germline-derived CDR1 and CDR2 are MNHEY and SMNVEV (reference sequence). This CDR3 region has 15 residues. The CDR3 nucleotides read TGTGCCAGCAGTTTGGGACAGACCCTAAACACTGAAGCTTTCTTT. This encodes CASSLGQTLNTEAFF.

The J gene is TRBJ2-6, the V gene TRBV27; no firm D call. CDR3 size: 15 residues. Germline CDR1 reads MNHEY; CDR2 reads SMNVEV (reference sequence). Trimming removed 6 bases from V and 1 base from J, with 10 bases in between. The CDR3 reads CASSRIESGANVLTF. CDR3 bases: TGTGCCAGCAGCAGAATTGAATCTGGGGCCAACGTCCTGACTTTC.

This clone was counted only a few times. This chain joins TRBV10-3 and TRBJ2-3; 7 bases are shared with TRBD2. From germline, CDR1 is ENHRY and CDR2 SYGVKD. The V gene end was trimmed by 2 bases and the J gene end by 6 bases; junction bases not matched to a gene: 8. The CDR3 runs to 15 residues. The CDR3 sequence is CAISEMTSLVDTQYF. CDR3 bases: TGTGCCATCAGTGAGATGACTAGCCTAGTGGATACGCAGTATTTT.

The CDR3 DNA follows: TGTGCCAGCTCACCACCCGGACTAGCGGGATCCGAGCAGTACTTC. Protein sequence: CASSPPGLAGSEQYF. V is TRBV18 and J is TRBJ2-7, with TRBD2 identical over 12 bases. Germline assignment: CDR1 KGHSH and CDR2 LQKENI. There are 15 residues in the CDR3. The junction had 3 bases not matched to a gene; V was cut back by 0 bases and J by 6 bases.

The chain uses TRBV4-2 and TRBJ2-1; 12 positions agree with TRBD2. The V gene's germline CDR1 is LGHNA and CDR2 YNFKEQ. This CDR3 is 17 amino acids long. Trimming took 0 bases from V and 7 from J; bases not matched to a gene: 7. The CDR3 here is CASSQEGLAGRLNEQFF. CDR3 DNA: TGTGCCAGCAGCCAAGAAGGACTAGCGGGAAGGTTGAATGAGCAGTTCTTC.

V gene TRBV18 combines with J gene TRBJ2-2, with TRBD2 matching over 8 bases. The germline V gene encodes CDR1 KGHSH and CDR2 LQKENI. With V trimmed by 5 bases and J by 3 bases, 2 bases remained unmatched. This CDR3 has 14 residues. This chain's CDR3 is CASSSGRDTGELFF. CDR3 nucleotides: TGTGCCAGCTCATCCGGGAGGGACACCGGGGAGCTGTTTTTT.

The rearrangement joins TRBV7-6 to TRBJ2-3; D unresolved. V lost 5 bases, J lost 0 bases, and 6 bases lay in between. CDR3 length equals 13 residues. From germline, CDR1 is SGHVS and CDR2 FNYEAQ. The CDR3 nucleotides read TGTGCCAGCAGCCCCCACAGCACAGATACGCAGTATTTT. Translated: CASSPHSTDTQYF.

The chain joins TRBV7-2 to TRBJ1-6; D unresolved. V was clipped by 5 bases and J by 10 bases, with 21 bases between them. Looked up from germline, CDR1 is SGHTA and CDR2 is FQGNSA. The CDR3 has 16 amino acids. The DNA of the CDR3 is TGTGCCAGCAGCCGCGGTACCACCACGGCCTACTCACCCCTCCACTTT. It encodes CASSRGTTTAYSPLHF. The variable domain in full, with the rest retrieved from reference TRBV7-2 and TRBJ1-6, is GAGVSQSPSNKVTEKGKDVELRCDPISGHTALYWYRQSLGQGLEFLIYFQGNSAPDKSGLPSDRFSAERTGGSVSTLTIQRTQQEDSAVYLCASSRGTTTAYSPLHFGNGTRLTVT.

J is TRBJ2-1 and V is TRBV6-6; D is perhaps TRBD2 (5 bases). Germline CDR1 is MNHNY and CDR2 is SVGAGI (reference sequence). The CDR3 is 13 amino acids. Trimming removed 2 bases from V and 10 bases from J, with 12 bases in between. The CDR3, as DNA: TGTGCCAGCAGTTACGGGCTAGCCCGAGAGCAGTTCTTC. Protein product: CASSYGLAREQFF.

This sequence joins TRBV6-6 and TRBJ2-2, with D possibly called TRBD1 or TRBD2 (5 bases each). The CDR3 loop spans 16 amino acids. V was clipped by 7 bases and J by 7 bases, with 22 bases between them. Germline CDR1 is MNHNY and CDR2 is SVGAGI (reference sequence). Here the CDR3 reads CASTREGPPAGGELFF. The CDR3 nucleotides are TGTGCCAGCACCCGAGAGGGACCCCCCGCAGGCGGGGAGCTGTTTTTT.

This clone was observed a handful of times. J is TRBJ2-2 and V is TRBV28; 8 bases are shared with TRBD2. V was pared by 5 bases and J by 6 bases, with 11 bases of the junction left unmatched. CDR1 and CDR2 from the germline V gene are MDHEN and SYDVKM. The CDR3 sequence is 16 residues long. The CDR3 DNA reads TGTGCCAGCAGTGAACCCGGGAGGGCCCTATCCGGGGAGCTGTTTTTT. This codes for CASSEPGRALSGELFF.

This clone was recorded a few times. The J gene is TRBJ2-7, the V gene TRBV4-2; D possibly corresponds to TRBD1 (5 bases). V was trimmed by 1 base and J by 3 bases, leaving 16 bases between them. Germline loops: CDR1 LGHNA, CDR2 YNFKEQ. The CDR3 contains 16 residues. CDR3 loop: CASSQVAQGTGYEQYF. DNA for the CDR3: TGTGCCAGCAGCCAAGTTGCCCAGGGTACTGGCTACGAGCAGTACTTC.

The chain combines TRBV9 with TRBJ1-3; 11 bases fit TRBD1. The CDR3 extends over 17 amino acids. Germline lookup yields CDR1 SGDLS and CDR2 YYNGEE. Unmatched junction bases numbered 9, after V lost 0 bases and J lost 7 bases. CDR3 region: CASSVAPWDRGDNTIYF. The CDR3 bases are TGTGCCAGCAGCGTAGCTCCCTGGGACAGGGGGGACAACACCATATATTTT. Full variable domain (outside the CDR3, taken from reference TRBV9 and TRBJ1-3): DSGVTQTPKHLITATGQRVTLRCSPRSGDLSVYWYQQSLDQGLQFLIQYYNGEERAKGNILERFSAQQFPDLHSELNLSSLELGDSALYFCASSVAPWDRGDNTIYFGEGSWLTVV.

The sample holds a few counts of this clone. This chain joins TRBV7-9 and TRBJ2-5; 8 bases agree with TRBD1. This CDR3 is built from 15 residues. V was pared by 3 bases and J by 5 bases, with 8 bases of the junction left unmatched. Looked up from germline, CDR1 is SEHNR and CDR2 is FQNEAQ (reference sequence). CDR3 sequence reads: CASSLRTGTRETQYF. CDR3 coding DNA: TGTGCCAGCAGCTTGAGGACAGGGACAAGGGAGACCCAGTACTTC.

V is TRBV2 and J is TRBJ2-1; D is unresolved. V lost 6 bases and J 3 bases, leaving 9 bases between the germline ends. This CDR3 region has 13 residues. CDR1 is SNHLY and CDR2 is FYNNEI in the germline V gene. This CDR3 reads CASSLGNYNEQFF. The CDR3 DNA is TGTGCCAGCAGCCTCGGCAACTACAATGAGCAGTTCTTC.

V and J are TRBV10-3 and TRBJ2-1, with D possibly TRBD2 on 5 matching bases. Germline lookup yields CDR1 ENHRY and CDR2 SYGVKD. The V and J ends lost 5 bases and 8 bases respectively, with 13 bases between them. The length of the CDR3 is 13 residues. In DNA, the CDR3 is TGTGCCATCAGTAAAACTAGTTTGGATGAGCAGTTCTTC. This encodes CAISKTSLDEQFF.

CDR3 in DNA: TGTGCCAGCCCAAGGGACGAGCAGTACTTC. Residues: CASPRDEQYF. The V gene is TRBV6-8, the J gene TRBJ2-7; the D is unclear. The CDR3 extends over 10 amino acids. Germline lookup yields CDR1 MNHGY and CDR2 SAAAGT. V lost 8 bases and J lost 5, with 7 bases in between.